This T cell receptor beta chain was captured in a study of T cells of healthy individuals. This clonotype showed up just a few times. TCRdb re-derived calls from the 5' RACE reads in MiXCR, one entry per CDR3 protein. The table includes about 53,000 distinct CDR3 sequences, roughly 14% detected once. Deletions cut 7 bases from V and 8 bases from J, with 16 bases between. The CDR3 spans 13 residues. The germline gives CDR1 SGHRS, CDR2 YFSETQ. The TCR was taken from a human donor in good health. The chain joins TRBV5-1 to TRBJ2-1, with D perhaps matching TRBD1 (6 bases). The CDR3: CASGWQGSDEQFF. The CDR3 region has the DNA TGCGCCAGCGGTTGGCAGGGGTCAGATGAGCAGTTCTTC. The full variable domain, its missing parts supplied by reference TRBV5-1 and TRBJ2-1, is KAGVTQTPRYLIKTRGQQVTLSCSPISGHRSVSWYQQTPGQGLQFLFEYFSETQRNKGNFPGRFSGRQFSNSRSEMNVSTLELGDSALYLCASGWQGSDEQFFGPGTRLTVL.